One and the same sample provided the 23 T cell receptor beta chains below, sequenced in a study of blood T cell repertoires in COVID-19. The assay was immunoSEQ multiplex PCR, and TCRdb's table has in-frame clones only and misses some. The sample lists roughly 370,000 clones; 80% to 90% were seen once. Source material: PBMCs or T cells enriched from blood (not recorded which). The receptors here all came from a woman between 45 and 60 years old who had recovered from COVID-19.

J is TRBJ1-5 and V is TRBV6-4; the D gene is possibly TRBD1 (6 bases). Germline V lookup: CDR1 MRHNA, CDR2 SNTAGT. Deletions cut 7 bases from V and 5 bases from J, with 24 bases between. This CDR3 region has 17 residues. CDR3 bases: TGTGCCAGCACACCCGCCAGGGACACCATCGTCGATCAGCCCCAGCATTTT. This sequence encodes CASTPARDTIVDQPQHF.

The rearrangement uses TRBV15 and TRBJ1-5, with a possible D match to TRBD1 (5 bases). The CDR3 runs 15 residues. Germline CDR1 and CDR2: LNHNV and YYDKDF (reference sequence). Trimming removed 3 bases from V and 8 bases from J, with 17 bases in between. The CDR3 coding sequence is TGTGCCACCAGCAGGGTCAGAGGAGGGGCTGAGCCCCAGCATTTT. It yields the protein CATSRVRGGAEPQHF.

This clone has more than one count but fewer than ten. The V gene is TRBV19, the J gene TRBJ1-3, with D hard to call. Trimming removed 8 bases at V and 2 bases at J, with 16 bases between. Germline-derived CDR1 and CDR2 are LNHDA and SQIVND (reference sequence). This CDR3 has 15 amino acids. The CDR3 nucleotides read TGTGCCAGTCGACCTGCGGGGTCAGCTGGAAACACCATATATTTT. It is translated as CASRPAGSAGNTIYF.

The rearrangement links TRBV18 to TRBJ1-5, with D possibly being TRBD1 (5 bases). The V and J ends lost 3 bases and 0 bases respectively, with 9 bases between them. The CDR3 sequence is 15 residues long. Germline lookup yields CDR1 KGHSH and CDR2 LQKENI. CDR3 amino acids: CASSPGQFSNQPQHF. CDR3 sequence (DNA): TGTGCCAGCTCACCGGGGCAGTTTAGCAATCAGCCCCAGCATTTT.

The rearrangement joins TRBV3-1 (or the pseudogene TRBV3-2) to TRBJ2-3; 12 positions match TRBD2. From germline, CDR1 is LGHDT and CDR2 YNNKEL (reference sequence). The J segment lost 4 bases and the V segment lost 3 bases, leaving 8 bases of the junction unmatched. The length of the CDR3 is 17 residues. In DNA, the CDR3 is TGTGCCAGCAGCCACCGACTAGCGGGGGTACTAGCAGATACGCAGTATTTT. This sequence encodes CASSHRLAGVLADTQYF.

In its sample, this clone was seen a few times. The chain employs TRBV30 and TRBJ1-2, with 7 bases fitting TRBD1. The CDR3 has 14 residues. Germline lookup yields CDR1 GTSNPN and CDR2 SVGIG (reference sequence). J gave up 0 bases and V 7 bases, and 8 bases lay outside the gene matches. As DNA, the CDR3 is TGTGCCTCTTGGACAGGCTTGACTAACTATGGCTACACCTTC. As protein: CASWTGLTNYGYTF.

This clone has just a few counts. The rearrangement links TRBV7-8 to TRBJ1-3, with a weak D call TRBD1 (6 bases). The V end was cut by 0 bases, the J end by 0 bases, with 12 bases between. CDR3 size: 17 residues. Germline lookup yields CDR1 SGHVS and CDR2 FQNEAQ. The CDR3 spells CASSLAGGQFSGNTIYF. The CDR3 DNA sequence: TGTGCCAGCAGCTTAGCTGGGGGCCAGTTCTCTGGAAACACCATATATTTT.

The chain links TRBV2 to TRBJ1-1, with TRBD1 matching 7 bases. V lost 6 bases, J lost 12 bases, and 13 bases stayed unmatched. CDR3 length equals 13 residues. Germline CDR1 SNHLY, CDR2 FYNNEI. The CDR3 sequence: CASRADRFEVTFF. The CDR3 DNA reads TGTGCCAGCAGAGCGGACAGGTTCGAAGTGACTTTCTTT.

The chain is built from TRBV7-6 and TRBJ1-1, with unresolved D. Germline CDR1 and CDR2: SGHVS and FNYEAQ. This CDR3 region has 16 residues. The V and J ends lost 1 base and 5 bases respectively, with 17 bases between them. The CDR3 bases are TGTGCCAGCAGCTTAGGGGAGGCACGGGGAGAAACTGAAGCTTTCTTT. Amino acids: CASSLGEARGETEAFF.

The rearrangement links TRBV5-4 to TRBJ2-3; 11 positions agree with TRBD1. CDR3 size: 14 residues. CDR1 and CDR2 from the germline V gene are SGHNT and YYREEE (reference sequence). Unmatched junction bases numbered 2, after V lost 3 bases and J lost 5 bases. The CDR3 loop is CASSSDRGRDTQYF. As DNA, the CDR3 is TGTGCCAGCAGCTCGGACAGGGGGCGAGATACGCAGTATTTT.

V and J are TRBV28 and TRBJ2-7, with a possible D match to TRBD2 (5 bases). This CDR3 is 16 amino acids long. Per germline, CDR1 MDHEN and CDR2 SYDVKM. The V end lost 4 bases, the J end lost 4 bases, and 20 bases lay between the germline ends. CDR3 sequence: CASSYQRTGRGYEQYF. For the CDR3, the DNA is TGTGCCAGCAGTTATCAGAGGACGGGCCGAGGGTACGAGCAGTACTTC.

The chain couples TRBV19 to TRBJ2-5; D call uncertain. CDR1 is LNHDA, CDR2 SQIVND, per germline (reference sequence). V shed 3 bases and J shed 2 bases, with 10 bases lying between them. This CDR3 comprises 14 residues. The CDR3 loop reads CASSMRQRQETQYF. CDR3 in DNA: TGTGCCAGTAGTATGAGGCAGCGTCAAGAGACCCAGTACTTC.

This clone appeared a single time. The chain carries TRBV7-9 and TRBJ2-7, with TRBD1 identical over 10 bases. The germline gives CDR1 SEHNR, CDR2 FQNEAQ (reference sequence). The CDR3 extends over 17 amino acids. The junction had 13 bases not matched to a gene; V was cut back by 5 bases and J by 3 bases. The CDR3 is CASSKRAGTGANYEQYF. CDR3 nucleotides: TGTGCCAGCAGCAAACGTGCCGGGACAGGGGCAAACTACGAGCAGTACTTC.

This clone was detected only once. This chain connects TRBV2 to TRBJ1-3; no reliable D call. Germline values: CDR1 SNHLY, CDR2 FYNNEI. The CDR3 spans 11 residues. V shed 6 bases and J shed 6 bases, with 6 bases lying between them. Here the CDR3 DNA reads TGTGCCAGCAGCCCCAAAAACACCATATATTTT. Translated, it gives CASSPKNTIYF.

The chain links TRBV7-2 to TRBJ1-2; TRBD1 aligns across 9 bases. The CDR3 has 13 amino acids. Germline V gene lookup returns CDR1 SGHTA and CDR2 FQGNSA. Losses at the gene ends were 6 bases for V and 8 bases for J; bases not matched to a gene: 7. CDR3 residues: CASRAQGARGYTF. The CDR3 DNA follows: TGTGCCAGCAGGGCACAGGGGGCGCGGGGCTACACCTTC.

V gene TRBV3-1 (or the pseudogene TRBV3-2) combines with J gene TRBJ2-2; the match to TRBD2 covers 7 bases. Trimming cost V 0 bases and J 7 bases; bases outside gene matches: 29. The CDR3 is 23 amino acids. Per germline, CDR1 LGHDT and CDR2 YNNKEL (reference sequence). The CDR3, as DNA: TGTGCCAGCAGCCAAGAAAACAGGAGCGGGGTCGGCGGAGGGTACGTAGAGGGCGGGGAGCTGTTTTTT. The encoded protein is CASSQENRSGVGGGYVEGGELFF.

V is TRBV2 and J is TRBJ1-6, with D maybe TRBD1 (6 bases). Trimming cost V 1 base and J 7 bases, with 11 bases left between them. This CDR3 is built from 15 residues. Germline values: CDR1 SNHLY, CDR2 FYNNEI. DNA of the CDR3: TGTGCCAGCAGTGAAGGACAGGTACTAAATTCACCCCTCCACTTT. Residues: CASSEGQVLNSPLHF.

The V gene is TRBV7-2, the J gene TRBJ2-5; 13 nucleotides match TRBD2. Germline V gives CDR1 SGHTA, CDR2 FQGNSA. V lost 4 bases to trimming and J lost 4 bases; unmatched junction nucleotides: 3. The CDR3 contains 15 residues. The CDR3 nucleotides read TGTGCCAGCAGCTGGACTAGCGGGGGAAGAGAGACCCAGTACTTC. Translating gives CASSWTSGGRETQYF.

The chain carries TRBV7-8 and TRBJ2-4, with 8 nucleotides matching TRBD2. Per the germline V gene, CDR1 is SGHVS and CDR2 is FQNEAQ. Trimming took 4 bases from V and 5 from J; bases not matched to a gene: 4. This CDR3 contains 14 residues. The CDR3 sequence is CASSSGGVQNIQYF. DNA for the CDR3: TGTGCCAGCAGCTCGGGGGGGGTCCAAAACATTCAGTACTTC.

The J gene is TRBJ2-2, the V gene TRBV7-2; D ambiguous. The length of the CDR3 is 13 residues. Between the trimmed V and J ends, which lost 1 base and 6 bases, there was a span of 6 bases. Germline-derived CDR1 and CDR2 are SGHTA and FQGNSA. CDR3 coding DNA: TGTGCCAGCAGCTTAGGAGTCTCCGGGGAGCTGTTTTTT. Translated, it gives CASSLGVSGELFF.

The V gene is TRBV4-1, the J gene TRBJ1-2; 12 bases line up with TRBD1. The CDR3 length is 16 residues. V lost 2 bases to trimming and J lost 9 bases; unmatched junction nucleotides: 10. Germline V CDR1 and CDR2: MGHRA, YSYEKL. The CDR3 nucleotides read TGCGCCAGCAGCCAAATCCCCGGGACAGGGGGCCAGAGCTACACCTTC. As protein: CASSQIPGTGGQSYTF.

This clone appeared a single time. The gene calls are TRBV27 and TRBJ1-1; 8 bases fit TRBD1. The germline V gene has CDR1 MNHEY and CDR2 SMNVEV (reference sequence). This CDR3 is built from 18 residues. V shed 0 bases, J shed 1 base, and the junction held 10 bases outside the gene matches. This CDR3 is CASSLSPGQAIPNTEAFF. As DNA, the CDR3 is TGTGCCAGCAGTTTATCACCGGGACAGGCTATACCGAACACTGAAGCTTTCTTT.

The V gene is TRBV4-3, the J gene TRBJ1-6; tentatively, D is TRBD1 (6 bases). The germline V gene has CDR1 LGHNA and CDR2 YSLEER. The germline V and J ends were trimmed by 0 bases and 3 bases, with 9 bases remaining between them. CDR3 length: 16 residues. CDR3 sequence reads: CASSQDWDIYNSPLHF. The CDR3, as DNA: TGCGCCAGCAGCCAAGATTGGGACATCTATAATTCACCCCTCCACTTT.